The 5 T cell receptor beta chains reported below all come from one sample, sequenced in a study of T cell clusters in autoimmune cytopenias. One tube held mixed TRB-A and TRB-B primer pools for touch-down PCR. From the multiplex PCR reads, TCRdb lists one entry per CDR3 protein and no DNA. The table lists 6,000 to 8,500 distinct CDR3 sequences. TRB amplification used roughly 250 ng of peripheral blood genomic DNA. These data were likewise used in another study, on T cell repertoires in aging, cancer and after chemotherapy.

Sequencing was done on a sample of peripheral blood. The source is a human donor in good health.

This clonotype shows up as medium-sized by frequency. This rearrangement joins TRBV30 to TRBJ1-2. Germline V lookup: CDR1 GTSNPN, CDR2 SVGIG (reference sequence). The CDR3 spans 12 residues. CDR3: CAWSGRNYGYTF.

The rearrangement links TRBV12-3 or TRBV12-4 to TRBJ1-1; without DNA, the TCRdb call of TRBD1 cannot be checked. CDR3 length: 17 amino acids. This CDR3 is CASSKTGTGSSNTEAFF.

By frequency, this clonotype registers medium-sized. The chain recombines TRBV30 with TRBJ2-3; the D call of TRBD1 rests on TCRdb alone, since no DNA is present to check it. CDR3 length: 15 residues. Germline V lookup: CDR1 GTSNPN, CDR2 SVGIG (reference sequence). The CDR3 is CAWGTGQGNTDTQYF.

The gene calls are TRBV5-4 and TRBJ1-2; lacking DNA, the TRBD1 call made by TCRdb goes unchecked. The length of the CDR3 is 15 residues. From germline, CDR1 is SGHNT and CDR2 YYREEE (reference sequence). This CDR3 reads CASSLYRQGNYGYTF. Drawing the rest from reference TRBV5-4 and TRBJ1-2, the complete variable domain is ETGVTQSPTHLIKTRGQQVTLRCSSQSGHNTVSWYQQALGQGPQFIFQYYREEENGRGNFPPRFSGLQFPNYSSELNVNALELDDSALYLCASSLYRQGNYGYTFGSGTRLTVV.

Considering frequency, this clonotype is medium-sized. The chain combines TRBV30 with TRBJ2-7; TCRdb's D gene call, TRBD2, goes unchecked for lack of DNA. CDR3 length: 13 amino acids. Germline CDR1 reads GTSNPN; CDR2 reads SVGIG (reference sequence). The CDR3 sequence is CACLGTNRYEQYF. Variable domain in full (rest from reference TRBV30 and TRBJ2-7): SQTIHQWPATLVQPVGSPLSLECTVEGTSNPNLYWYRQAAGRGLQLLFYSVGIGQISSEVPQNLSASRPQDRQFILSSKKLLLSDSGFYLCACLGTNRYEQYFGPGTRLTVT.